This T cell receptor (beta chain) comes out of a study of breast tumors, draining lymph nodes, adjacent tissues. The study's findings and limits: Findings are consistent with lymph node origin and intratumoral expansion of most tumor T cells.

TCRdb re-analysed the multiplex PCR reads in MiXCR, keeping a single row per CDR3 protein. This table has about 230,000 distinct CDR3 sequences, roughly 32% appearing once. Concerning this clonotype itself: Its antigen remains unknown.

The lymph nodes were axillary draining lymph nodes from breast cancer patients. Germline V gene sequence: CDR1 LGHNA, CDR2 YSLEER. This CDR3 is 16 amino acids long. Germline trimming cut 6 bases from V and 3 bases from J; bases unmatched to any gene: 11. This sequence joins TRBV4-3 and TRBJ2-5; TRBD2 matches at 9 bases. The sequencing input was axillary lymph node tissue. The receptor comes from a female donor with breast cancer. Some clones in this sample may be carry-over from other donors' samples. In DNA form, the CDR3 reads TGCGCCAGCAGTGGTGGTACGACTAGCGGCAAAGAGACCCAGTACTTC. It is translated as CASSGGTTSGKETQYF.